The present T cell receptor (beta chain) was sequenced within a study of blood T cell repertoires in COVID-19. Background on the study: The United States, Italy and Spain supplied acute and convalescent COVID-19 samples. T cells, B-cell-depleted T cells, or PBMCs provided the cDNA or gDNA that served as material.

As originally analysed: Reference gene primer amplification gave estimated nucleated cell counts. Sequencing was performed with immunoSEQ multiplex PCR; in TCRdb, only in-frame clones are kept and a portion is missing. V and J calls and clone size are copied from that table; D and trimming were computed from the DNA. The table lists around 29,000 clones, about 85% of them singletons. CDR1 and CDR2 from the germline V gene are LGHDT and YNNKEL (reference sequence). The CDR3 is 14 residues long. V lost 4 bases, J lost 7 bases, and 14 bases lay in between. This clone appeared once. The sample comprised peripheral blood. This sequence was found in a woman aged 60 to 75 with active COVID-19. The chain recombines TRBV3-1 (or the pseudogene TRBV3-2) with TRBJ2-1; possibly TRBD1 for D (6 bases). For the CDR3, the DNA is TGTGCCAGCAGCCCTCTCCTCGGACAGAATGAGCAGTTCTTC. The encoded protein is CASSPLLGQNEQFF.